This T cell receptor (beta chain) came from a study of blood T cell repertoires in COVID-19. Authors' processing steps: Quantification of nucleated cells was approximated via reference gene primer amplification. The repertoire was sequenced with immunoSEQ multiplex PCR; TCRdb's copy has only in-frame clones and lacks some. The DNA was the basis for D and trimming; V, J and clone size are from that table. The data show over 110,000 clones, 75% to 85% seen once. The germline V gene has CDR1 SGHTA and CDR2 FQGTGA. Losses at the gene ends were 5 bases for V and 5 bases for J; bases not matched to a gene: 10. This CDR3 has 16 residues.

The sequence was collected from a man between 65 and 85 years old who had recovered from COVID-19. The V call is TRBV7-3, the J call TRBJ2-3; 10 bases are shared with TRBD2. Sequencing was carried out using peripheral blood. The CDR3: CASSLLASGGLDTQYF. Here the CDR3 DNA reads TGTGCCAGCAGCCTTCTTGCTAGCGGGGGCCTAGATACGCAGTATTTT.